This record covers a single T cell receptor (beta chain). This sample includes further DNA sequences coding for the same CDR3. This record comes from a study of blood T cell repertoires in COVID-19. Study details: Samples taken during acute and convalescent COVID-19 were collected in the United States, Italy and Spain. T cells, B-cell-depleted T cells, or PBMCs supplied cDNA or gDNA.

In the study's own analysis: Using reference gene primer amplification, nucleated cell counts were estimated. Produced via immunoSEQ multiplex PCR; TCRdb's table is partial and in-frame only. V, J and clone size are those of that table, while D and trimming were read from the DNA. The table shows approximately 100,000 clones, with 90% to 95% occurring only once. This CDR3 has 12 residues. Trimming left V 6 bases short and J 5 bases short, with 10 bases between. CDR1 is MNHNY, CDR2 SVGAGI, per germline (reference sequence). This clonotype was obtained from a human donor in a cohort sampled during active COVID-19. This rearrangement joins TRBV6-6 to TRBJ1-1; tentative D call: TRBD1 (5 bases). Sequenced material: peripheral blood. The CDR3 spells CASRTQGTEAFF. The DNA of the CDR3 is TGTGCCAGCAGAACCCAGGGTACTGAAGCTTTCTTT.